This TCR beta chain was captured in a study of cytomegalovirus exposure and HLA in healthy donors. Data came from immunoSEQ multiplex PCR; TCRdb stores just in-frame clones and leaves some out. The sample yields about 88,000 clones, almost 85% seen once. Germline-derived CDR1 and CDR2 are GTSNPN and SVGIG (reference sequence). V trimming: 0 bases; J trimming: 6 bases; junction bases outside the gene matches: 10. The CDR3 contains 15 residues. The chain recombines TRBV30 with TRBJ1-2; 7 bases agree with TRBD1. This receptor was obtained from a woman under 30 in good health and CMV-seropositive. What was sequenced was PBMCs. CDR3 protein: CAWSVLGGGTDGYTF. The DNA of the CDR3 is TGTGCCTGGAGTGTACTAGGGGGCGGAACGGATGGCTACACCTTC. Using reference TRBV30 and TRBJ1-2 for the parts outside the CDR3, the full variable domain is SQTIHQWPATLVQPVGSPLSLECTVEGTSNPNLYWYRQAAGRGLQLLFYSVGIGQISSEVPQNLSASRPQDRQFILSSKKLLLSDSGFYLCAWSVLGGGTDGYTFGSGTRLTVV.